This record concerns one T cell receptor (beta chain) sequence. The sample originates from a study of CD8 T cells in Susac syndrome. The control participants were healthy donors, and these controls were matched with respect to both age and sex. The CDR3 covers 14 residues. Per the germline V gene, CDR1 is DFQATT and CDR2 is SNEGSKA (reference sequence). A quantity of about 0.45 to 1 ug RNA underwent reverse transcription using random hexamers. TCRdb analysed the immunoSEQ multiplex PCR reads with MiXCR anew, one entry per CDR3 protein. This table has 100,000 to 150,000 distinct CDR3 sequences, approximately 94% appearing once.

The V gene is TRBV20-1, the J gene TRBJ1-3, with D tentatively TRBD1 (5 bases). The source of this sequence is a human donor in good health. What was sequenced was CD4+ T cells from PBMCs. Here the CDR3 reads CSGGDGSSGNTIYF. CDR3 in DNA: TGCAGCGGCGGGGACGGGTCCTCTGGAAACACCATATATTTT.